The 32 T cell receptor beta chains reported below all come from one sample, sequenced in a study of identical twins. TCRdb ran MiXCR on the 5' RACE reads and lists one entry per CDR3 protein. The repertoire holds 1.5 million to 2 million distinct CDR3 sequences, with about 32% as singletons. What was sequenced was cord blood. Source of these receptors: a newborn girl in good health.

The rearrangement links TRBV10-3 to TRBJ2-7; TRBD1 aligns across 7 bases. The CDR3 consists of 17 residues. Germline V gene sequence: CDR1 ENHRY, CDR2 SYGVKD. V lost 3 bases to trimming and J lost 4 bases; unmatched junction nucleotides: 15. Here the CDR3 DNA reads TGTGCCATCAGTGAAAACACGCTGAGGGGGCCAAAATACGAGCAGTACTTC. Translated, it gives CAISENTLRGPKYEQYF.

This clonotype has only a few counts. This chain joins TRBV12-3 or TRBV12-4 and TRBJ2-1; TRBD2 matches 13 bases. The CDR3 contains 22 residues. The J segment lost 0 bases and the V segment lost 6 bases, leaving 20 bases of the junction unmatched. This chain's CDR3 is CASSQGRGGLAGFLSSYNEQFF. The CDR3 DNA reads TGTGCCAGCAGCCAAGGGAGGGGGGGACTAGCGGGGTTTTTGAGCTCCTACAATGAGCAGTTCTTC.

This clonotype has just a few counts. The chain has TRBV4-1 and TRBJ2-7; 7 bases line up with TRBD2. The CDR3 covers 13 residues. The ends lost 0 bases at V and 5 bases at J; junction bases unmatched: 1. Germline values: CDR1 MGHRA, CDR2 YSYEKL. The CDR3 reads CASSQDGRDEQYF. The DNA of the CDR3 is TGCGCCAGCAGCCAAGATGGGAGGGACGAGCAGTACTTC.

The rearrangement joins TRBV24-1 to TRBJ2-2; maybe TRBD2 (6 bases). Per germline, CDR1 KGHDR and CDR2 SFDVKD. Trimming left V 0 bases short and J 4 bases short, with 20 bases between. The CDR3 runs to 19 residues. The CDR3 sequence: CATSDLPPTSGFGTGELFF. The CDR3 DNA reads TGTGCCACCAGTGATTTGCCCCCGACTAGTGGCTTTGGCACCGGGGAGCTGTTTTTT.

This clonotype appeared a few times. J is TRBJ1-2 and V is TRBV7-9, with 12 bases lining up with TRBD1. The trim removed 1 base at V and 3 bases at J, leaving 6 bases unmatched. Germline V gene data show CDR1 as SEHNR and CDR2 as FQNEAQ (reference sequence). The CDR3 has 17 amino acids. In nucleotides, the CDR3 is TGTGCCAGCAGCTTAGGTGGGACAGGGGGCGCGGACTATGGCTACACCTTC. It yields the protein CASSLGGTGGADYGYTF.

The chain carries TRBV30 and TRBJ1-2, with 7 bases identical to TRBD1. From germline, CDR1 is GTSNPN and CDR2 SVGIG (reference sequence). This CDR3 is built from 13 residues. Trimming took 3 bases from V and 3 from J; bases not matched to a gene: 4. CDR3 in DNA: TGTGCCTGGAGCCCCACAGGGGACTATGGCTACACCTTC. The encoded protein is CAWSPTGDYGYTF. Full variable domain (missing parts from reference TRBV30 and TRBJ1-2): SQTIHQWPATLVQPVGSPLSLECTVEGTSNPNLYWYRQAAGRGLQLLFYSVGIGQISSEVPQNLSASRPQDRQFILSSKKLLLSDSGFYLCAWSPTGDYGYTFGSGTRLTVV.

The J gene is TRBJ1-4, the V gene TRBV6-2 or TRBV6-3, with D possibly TRBD1 on 6 matching bases. V dropped 2 bases and J dropped 0 bases, with 13 bases sitting between them. The germline V gene has CDR1 MNHEY and CDR2 SVGEGT. There are 17 residues in the CDR3. CDR3: CASSYRLTGPTNEKLFF. DNA of the CDR3: TGTGCCAGCAGTTACCGTCTTACAGGGCCAACTAATGAAAAACTGTTTTTT.

The chain recombines TRBV14 with TRBJ2-1; D is uncertain. CDR1 and CDR2 (germline): SGHDN, FVKESK. This CDR3 region has 14 residues. Between the trimmed V and J ends, which lost 0 bases and 8 bases, there was a span of 11 bases. CDR3 amino acids: CASSQDPVTYEQFF. The CDR3 nucleotides read TGTGCCAGCAGCCAAGATCCGGTAACCTATGAGCAGTTCTTC. The full variable domain, its missing parts supplied by reference TRBV14 and TRBJ2-1, is EAGVTQFPSHSVIEKGQTVTLRCDPISGHDNLYWYRRVMGKEIKFLLHFVKESKQDESGMPNNRFLAERTGGTYSTLKVQPAELEDSGVYFCASSQDPVTYEQFFGPGTRLTVL.

Points on this clonotype: Given a much more abundant clone one base away, this may be a read error. The V call is TRBV29-1, the J call TRBJ2-1; D may be TRBD1 (6 bases). The end of the DNA fits TRBJ2-7 better, so the J call may be wrong. CDR3 size: 18 residues. CDR1 is SQVTM and CDR2 is ANQGSEA in the germline V gene. This CDR3 is CSVEGTIPGQHIYNEQYF. CDR3 DNA sequence: TGCAGCGTTGAAGGGACAATTCCCGGACAGCATATTTACAATGAGCAGTACTTC.

This clonotype was seen more than once but under ten times. The CDR3 sequence: CASSRDSALQYF. CDR3 DNA: TGTGCCAGCTCCCGGGACAGCGCCCTACAGTACTTC. This chain connects TRBV18 to TRBJ2-7; 7 nucleotides agree with TRBD1. The CDR3 loop spans 12 amino acids. With 6 bases clipped from V and 10 bases from J, the junction kept 9 bases outside the gene matches. Per germline, CDR1 KGHSH and CDR2 LQKENI.

The V gene is TRBV20-1, the J gene TRBJ2-1; the match to TRBD2 covers 12 bases. The CDR3 is 17 amino acids. CDR1 DFQATT and CDR2 SNEGSKA come from the germline V gene (reference sequence). V trimming: 5 bases; J trimming: 0 bases; junction bases outside the gene matches: 8. The CDR3 reads CSAPGGTSGLSYNEQFF. In DNA form, the CDR3 reads TGCAGTGCTCCTGGGGGGACTAGCGGGCTCTCCTACAATGAGCAGTTCTTC.

The V and J genes are TRBV7-2 and TRBJ2-1; D perhaps matches TRBD1 (5 bases). Trimming removed 4 bases from V and 7 bases from J, with 14 bases in between. The CDR3 extends over 14 amino acids. Germline values: CDR1 SGHTA, CDR2 FQGNSA. The CDR3 loop reads CASSSFGAGNEQFF. The CDR3 DNA follows: TGTGCCAGCAGCTCCTTTGGAGCAGGGAATGAGCAGTTCTTC.

V and J are TRBV5-6 and TRBJ2-1, with D perhaps matching TRBD1 or TRBD2 (7 bases each). The V gene lost 3 bases and the J gene lost 13 bases, with 20 bases spanning the gap. Germline loops: CDR1 SGHDT, CDR2 YYEEEE. The CDR3 is made up of 14 amino acids. The CDR3 DNA is TGTGCCAGCAGCTCGACACAGGGGAGGGAGACCCAGTTCTTC. This codes for CASSSTQGRETQFF.

This sequence joins TRBV5-1 and TRBJ2-1, with 16 bases matching TRBD2. There are 18 residues in the CDR3. The germline CDR1 and CDR2 sequences are SGHRS and YFSETQ. With 0 bases clipped from V and 3 bases from J, the junction kept 3 bases outside the gene matches. The CDR3 region is CASSLEGLAGGSYNEQFF. Written as DNA, the CDR3 is TGCGCCAGCAGCTTGGAGGGACTAGCGGGGGGGAGCTACAATGAGCAGTTCTTC.

In this sample, this clonotype turned up once. Compared with germline, one end of the junction differs, possibly owing to a read error. The rearrangement uses TRBV5-1 and TRBJ2-7; 13 positions agree with TRBD2. The J call is doubtful: the DNA matches TRBJ2-5 better. The CDR3 runs to 17 residues. The germline V gene has CDR1 SGHRS and CDR2 YFSETQ. The CDR3 DNA is TGCGCCAGCAGTTTGGCACTAGCGGGAGGGCCGTTCGAGACCCAGTACTTC. It codes for CASSLALAGGPFETQYF.

The gene calls are TRBV24-1 and TRBJ2-7, with TRBD1 as a possible D gene (6 bases). CDR3 length: 13 amino acids. With 4 bases removed from V and 5 bases from J, the gap between germline ends came to 11 bases. Germline assignment: CDR1 KGHDR and CDR2 SFDVKD. CDR3 sequence reads: CATSEIGGDEQYF. CDR3 nucleotides: TGTGCCACCAGTGAGATAGGGGGAGACGAGCAGTACTTC.

This clonotype was counted between two and nine times. J is TRBJ1-5 and V is TRBV2; tentatively, D is TRBD1 (5 bases). The CDR3 extends over 16 amino acids. Trimming pared 6 bases from V and 2 bases from J, leaving 17 bases between. Germline-derived CDR1 and CDR2 are SNHLY and FYNNEI. The CDR3 DNA reads TGTGCCAGCAGGAGCGGACAAACGAGTGGCAATCAGCCCCAGCATTTT. The encoded protein is CASRSGQTSGNQPQHF.

There are a few counts of this clonotype. An end of the junction differs from the germline gene, which may be a read error. The genes are TRBV7-9 and TRBJ2-1; tentative D call: TRBD2 (5 bases). This CDR3 has 11 amino acids. The V gene's germline CDR1 is SEHNR and CDR2 FQNEAQ (reference sequence). The CDR3 coding sequence is TGCCTGGAACTAGTGGGGAATGAGCAGTTCTTC. Translated: CLELVGNEQFF. The full variable domain, completed using reference TRBV7-9 and TRBJ2-1, is DTGVSQNPRHKITKRGQNVTFRCDPISEHNRLYWYRQTLGQGPEFLTYFQNEAQLEKSRLLSDRFSAERPKGSFSTLEIQRTEQGDSAMYLCLELVGNEQFFGPGTRLTVL.

With respect to this clonotype: A much larger clone lies one base from this, so it may be a read error. The rearrangement links TRBV29-1 to TRBJ2-1; possibly TRBD2 for D (5 bases). The germline CDR1 and CDR2 sequences are SQVTM and ANQGSEA. The CDR3 totals 13 residues. V was clipped by 3 bases and J by 5 bases, with 11 bases between them. CDR3: CSVDRRFHNEQFF. The DNA of the CDR3 is TGCAGCGTTGACAGGAGGTTCCACAATGAGCAGTTCTTC.

The chain is built from TRBV20-1 and TRBJ1-1; D ambiguous. The ends were cut back, 3 bases at V and 11 bases at J, with 4 bases in the middle. The CDR3 is 8 residues long. Germline V CDR1 and CDR2: DFQATT, SNEGSKA (reference sequence). In DNA, the CDR3 is TGCAGTGCTAGGGGTGCTTTCTTT. Its translation: CSARGAFF.

This clonotype was seen only a few times. This sequence joins TRBV3-1 and TRBJ2-7, with D perhaps TRBD2 (6 bases). CDR1 is LGHDT and CDR2 is YNNKEL in the germline V gene (reference sequence). This CDR3 is built from 14 residues. With 0 bases removed from V and 4 bases from J, the gap between germline ends came to 10 bases. CDR3 residues: CASSQEPGTYEQYF. CDR3 coding DNA: TGTGCCAGCAGCCAAGAGCCCGGGACTTACGAGCAGTACTTC.

V and J are TRBV27 and TRBJ1-2; TRBD1 matches at 10 bases. The CDR3 loop spans 16 amino acids. Germline V gene lookup returns CDR1 MNHEY and CDR2 SMNVEV (reference sequence). After removal of 5 bases from V and 3 bases from J, the junction contained 9 bases not matched to a gene. The CDR3 protein is CASSPDRGRPYYGYTF. The CDR3 region has the DNA TGTGCCAGCAGTCCTGACAGGGGGCGGCCGTACTATGGCTACACCTTC.

This sequence joins TRBV18 and TRBJ2-5; the D gene is possibly TRBD1 (6 bases). Trimming stripped 3 bases from V and 0 bases from J, with 14 bases between. The CDR3 totals 16 residues. Germline V gives CDR1 KGHSH, CDR2 LQKENI. The CDR3 bases are TGTGCCAGCTCACCCGGGGACACCCTGTACCAAGAGACCCAGTACTTC. This sequence encodes CASSPGDTLYQETQYF.

This clonotype was seen ten or more times. The junction departs from germline at one end; a sequencing error may be responsible. V and J are TRBV4-1 and TRBJ2-1; D possibly corresponds to TRBD2 (5 bases). Germline V gene data show CDR1 as MGHRA and CDR2 as YSYEKL. The CDR3 sequence is 15 residues long. Here the CDR3 reads CASSQRGGSYNEQFF. The CDR3 DNA reads as TGTGCCAGCAGCCAGCGTGGCGGGTCCTACAATGAGCAGTTCTTC.

This clonotype was counted only a few times. The V gene is TRBV6-6, the J gene TRBJ1-1, with 9 nucleotides matching TRBD1. Germline CDR1 MNHNY, CDR2 SVGAGI (reference sequence). This CDR3 comprises 14 residues. V lost 2 bases to trimming and J lost 4 bases; unmatched junction nucleotides: 2. The CDR3 reads CASSYGQGSTEAFF. The CDR3 DNA follows: TGTGCCAGCAGTTACGGACAGGGGAGCACTGAAGCTTTCTTT.

The rearrangement links TRBV5-6 to TRBJ1-4; TRBD1 matches 7 bases. The junction had 13 bases not matched to a gene; V was cut back by 4 bases and J by 10 bases. Germline assignment: CDR1 SGHDT and CDR2 YYEEEE. The CDR3 is 15 residues long. In nucleotides, the CDR3 is TGTGCCAGCAGCGGGGGACAGCGGCCAGTTGGAAAACTGTTTTTT. The encoded protein is CASSGGQRPVGKLFF.

This chain connects TRBV16 to TRBJ2-4; weak D call: TRBD1 (6 bases). This CDR3 is 18 amino acids long. Germline V CDR1 and CDR2: KGHSY, FQNENV. V dropped 4 bases and J dropped 0 bases, with 19 bases sitting between them. The CDR3 sequence is CASSPGQMPALAKNIQYF. The CDR3 bases are TGTGCCAGCAGCCCAGGACAGATGCCGGCCCTAGCCAAAAACATTCAGTACTTC.

The genes are TRBV4-2 and TRBJ1-2, with TRBD1 identical over 7 bases. The CDR3 is 15 amino acids. Germline loops: CDR1 LGHNA, CDR2 YNFKEQ. V lost 0 bases to trimming and J lost 4 bases; unmatched junction nucleotides: 5. The CDR3 region has the DNA TGTGCCAGCAGCCAAGATCAGACAGGGTTCTATGGCTACACCTTC. Its protein is CASSQDQTGFYGYTF.

This chain links TRBV9 with TRBJ1-2, with D perhaps TRBD1 (6 bases). Germline V gene lookup returns CDR1 SGDLS and CDR2 YYNGEE. This CDR3 is 18 amino acids long. V lost 3 bases to trimming and J lost 1 base, with 22 bases between them. The CDR3 DNA reads as TGTGCCAGCAGCGCCCCCACGAATTTCGACAGGCTTAACTATGGCTACACCTTC. Amino acid sequence: CASSAPTNFDRLNYGYTF.

This clonotype turned up a few times. V is TRBV28 and J is TRBJ1-6; 8 positions agree with TRBD1. The CDR3 runs to 15 residues. Germline CDR1 and CDR2: MDHEN and SYDVKM. Trimming removed 7 bases from V and 7 bases from J; junction bases left unmatched: 9. The CDR3 loop reads CASIRGQGGNSPLHF. In DNA, the CDR3 is TGTGCCAGCATCCGCGGACAGGGTGGGAATTCACCCCTCCACTTT. The whole variable domain, remainder taken from reference TRBV28 and TRBJ1-6, is DVKVTQSSRYLVKRTGEKVFLECVQDMDHENMFWYRQDPGLGLRLIYFSYDVKMKEKGDIPEGYSVSREKKERFSLILESASTNQTSMYLCASIRGQGGNSPLHFGNGTRLTVT.

This clonotype was seen more than once but under ten times. The V gene is TRBV7-9, the J gene TRBJ2-1; possible D gene TRBD2, 6 bases. Germline CDR1 is SEHNR and CDR2 is FQNEAQ (reference sequence). V gave up 6 bases and J gave up 1 base, with 13 bases separating them. CDR3 length: 15 residues. Here the CDR3 DNA reads TGTGCCAGCAGGGCCTTCGGGGGTTCCTACAATGAGCAGTTCTTC. It is translated as CASRAFGGSYNEQFF.

CDR3 DNA sequence: TGTGCCAGCAGCGTAGATTGGCGGGCGGCCCTGGGGGAAGATACGCAGTATTTT. Translated: CASSVDWRAALGEDTQYF. The rearrangement joins TRBV9 to TRBJ2-3; D could derive from TRBD1 or TRBD2 (5 bases each). Between the trimmed V and J ends, which lost 0 bases and 5 bases, there was a span of 22 bases. The CDR3 totals 18 residues. In germline, CDR1 is SGDLS, CDR2 YYNGEE.